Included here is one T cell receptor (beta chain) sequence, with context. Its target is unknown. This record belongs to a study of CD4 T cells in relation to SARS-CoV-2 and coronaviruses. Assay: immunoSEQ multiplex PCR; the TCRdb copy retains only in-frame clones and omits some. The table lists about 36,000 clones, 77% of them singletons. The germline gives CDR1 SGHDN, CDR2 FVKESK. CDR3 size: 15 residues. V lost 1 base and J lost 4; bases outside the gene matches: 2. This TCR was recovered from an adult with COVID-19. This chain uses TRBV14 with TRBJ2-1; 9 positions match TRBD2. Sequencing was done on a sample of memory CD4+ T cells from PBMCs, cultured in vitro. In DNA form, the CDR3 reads TGTGCCAGCAGCCAAGGGCTAGCGGGGTACAATGAGCAGTTCTTC. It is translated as CASSQGLAGYNEQFF.